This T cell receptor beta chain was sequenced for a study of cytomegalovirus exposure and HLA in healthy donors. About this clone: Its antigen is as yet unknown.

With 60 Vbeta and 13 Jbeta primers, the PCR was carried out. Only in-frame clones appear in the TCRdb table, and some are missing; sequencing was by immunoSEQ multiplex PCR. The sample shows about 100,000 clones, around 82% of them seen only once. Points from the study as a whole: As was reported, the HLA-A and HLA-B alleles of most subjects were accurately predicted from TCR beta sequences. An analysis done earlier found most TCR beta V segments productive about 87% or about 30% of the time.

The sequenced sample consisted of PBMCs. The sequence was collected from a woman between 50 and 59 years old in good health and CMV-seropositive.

CDR3 DNA sequence: TGTGCTAGTGGCAGACAGAATGGAAACACCATATATTTT. It translates to CASGRQNGNTIYF. The genes are TRBV12-5 and TRBJ1-3; D might be TRBD1 (5 bases). The CDR3 is made up of 13 amino acids. Deletions cut 6 bases from V and 3 bases from J, with 9 bases between. Germline V gene lookup returns CDR1 LGHNT and CDR2 FRNRAP.